Shown below are 11 T cell receptor beta chains from a single sample sequenced in a study of early T cells in non-severe SARS-CoV-2 infection. A single record per CDR3 protein comes from TCRdb applying MiXCR to the 5' RACE reads. The sample lists roughly 41,000 distinct CDR3 sequences, around 6.1% occurring once. Sequencing was carried out using whole blood. The receptors shown here come from an adult who was a healthcare worker with PCR-confirmed SARS-CoV-2 infection or an uninfected control (not recorded which).

This clonotype was seen repeatedly, ten times or more. This sequence joins TRBV12-3 or TRBV12-4 and TRBJ2-2; D is unclear. Trimming took 7 bases from V and 4 from J, leaving 13 bases between them. The CDR3 is made up of 14 amino acids. The CDR3 DNA reads as TGTGCCAGCACCCTTTTCCGTAGCACCGGGGAGCTGTTTTTT. Translated: CASTLFRSTGELFF.

V usage is TRBV30 and J usage is TRBJ2-5; D is uncertain. CDR1 and CDR2 from the germline V gene are GTSNPN and SVGIG (reference sequence). The CDR3 extends over 13 amino acids. Deletions cut 0 bases from V and 5 bases from J, with 10 bases between. This CDR3 reads CAWSVRSAETQYF. The CDR3 bases are TGTGCCTGGAGTGTTCGGTCAGCGGAGACCCAGTACTTC.

This clonotype has ten or more counts. J is TRBJ1-1 and V is TRBV20-1; no firm D call. CDR3 length equals 11 residues. Deletions cut 1 base from V and 4 bases from J, with 4 bases between. Germline V CDR1 and CDR2: DFQATT, SNEGSKA (reference sequence). The CDR3 here is CSARGSTEAFF. Here the CDR3 DNA reads TGCAGTGCTAGAGGTAGCACTGAAGCTTTCTTT.

The genes are TRBV12-3 or TRBV12-4 and TRBJ1-4, with 10 positions matching TRBD1. CDR3 length: 14 amino acids. Trimming took 6 bases from V and 6 from J; bases not matched to a gene: 4. CDR3 sequence (DNA): TGTGCCAGCAGCAAGGACAGGGGGTATGAAAAACTGTTTTTT. It yields the protein CASSKDRGYEKLFF.

This clonotype was picked up many times. The junction does not match germline at one end; this may be a read error. V gene TRBV6-1 combines with J gene TRBJ1-1, with D possibly being TRBD1 (6 bases). The CDR3 spans 14 residues. Germline lookup yields CDR1 MNHNS and CDR2 SASEGT. This chain's CDR3 is CASREVGGRLMAFF. CDR3 nucleotides: TGTGCCAGCAGAGAAGTTGGGGGGCGCTTGATGGCTTTCTTT.

The CDR3 sequence is CASSPTRQGRDTEAFF. The DNA of the CDR3 is TGTGCCAGCAGCCCAACTCGACAGGGAAGGGACACTGAAGCTTTCTTT. The chain recombines TRBV11-2 with TRBJ1-1, with 7 bases lining up with TRBD1. Per germline, CDR1 SGHAT and CDR2 FQNNGV. J lost 3 bases, V lost 5 bases, and 12 bases had no gene match. The length of the CDR3 is 16 residues.

This clonotype was detected many times. J is TRBJ2-1 and V is TRBV10-3, with TRBD2 identical over 13 bases. The CDR3 loop spans 18 amino acids. In germline, CDR1 is ENHRY, CDR2 SYGVKD. V gave up 4 bases and J gave up 0 bases; unmatched junction bases: 6. The CDR3 loop reads CAISVGLAGPSSYNEQFF. The CDR3, as DNA: TGTGCCATCAGTGTGGGACTAGCGGGGCCCAGCTCCTACAATGAGCAGTTCTTC.

This clonotype was seen many times. V usage is TRBV28 and J usage is TRBJ2-7; a possible D gene is TRBD1 (6 bases). Germline assignment: CDR1 MDHEN and CDR2 SYDVKM. There are 16 residues in the CDR3. V lost 6 bases and J 6 bases, leaving 24 bases between the germline ends. The CDR3 region is CASSPGTHSPRGEQYF. In nucleotides, the CDR3 is TGTGCCAGCAGCCCCGGGACACACTCTCCTCGAGGCGAGCAGTACTTC.

This clonotype was seen repeatedly, ten times or more. This chain links TRBV18 with TRBJ1-2, with 7 bases fitting TRBD1. Germline CDR1 and CDR2: KGHSH and LQKENI. Trimming took 2 bases from V and 3 from J; bases not matched to a gene: 6. The CDR3 consists of 15 residues. The CDR3 DNA reads TGTGCCAGCTCACCATTGAACAGGGGCGACTATGGCTACACCTTC. Translation: CASSPLNRGDYGYTF. Filled out from reference TRBV18 and TRBJ1-2, the complete variable domain reads NAGVMQNPRHLVRRRGQEARLRCSPMKGHSHVYWYRQLPEEGLKFMVYLQKENIIDESGMPKERFSAEFPKEGPSILRIQQVVRGDSAAYFCASSPLNRGDYGYTFGSGTRLTVV.

The table lists this clonotype with many counts. The genes are TRBV5-1 and TRBJ1-1; perhaps TRBD1 as D (6 bases). The CDR3 runs 14 residues. Between the trimmed V and J ends, which lost 6 bases and 4 bases, there was a span of 16 bases. Germline assignment: CDR1 SGHRS and CDR2 YFSETQ. The CDR3 is CASTRGGRSTEAFF. CDR3 nucleotide sequence: TGCGCCAGCACCCGGGGGGGCCGGAGCACTGAAGCTTTCTTT.

The sample holds many counts of this clonotype. The chain uses TRBV20-1 and TRBJ2-4, with D maybe TRBD2 (6 bases). The CDR3 totals 14 residues. V was trimmed by 0 bases and J by 8 bases, leaving 14 bases between them. Germline V lookup: CDR1 DFQATT, CDR2 SNEGSKA (reference sequence). CDR3 sequence (DNA): TGCAGTGCTAGAGATCCTCGACTAGAAGACATTCAGTACTTC. As protein: CSARDPRLEDIQYF.